These T cell receptor beta chains were read from a single sample in a study of human T cells and chemical hapten exposure. TCRdb passed the RACE reads through MiXCR, listing each CDR3 protein once. Seen here are about 120,000 distinct CDR3 sequences, about 13% observed once, and the top ten hold 0.92%. The specimen comprised whole blood, sampled in connection with sensitization to the hapten diphenylcyclopropenone (DPC). The receptor set was obtained from a man in his late teens or twenties with alopecia areata. Some clones in this sample may be carry-over from other donors' samples. Each CDR3 is given without its conserved first and last residue.

v_call,cdr3_aa
TRBV29-1,SVSSSYNEQF
TRBV2,ASKFTAGNEQF
TRBV10-3,AIFGGADTQY
TRBV5-5,ASSLVRMNTGELF
TRBV4-1,ASSQLDRGSGGFYNEQF
TRBV7-9,ASSLVASGPTDTQY
TRBV7-2,ASSDGGTRYEQY
TRBV4-2,ASSQASNPSSYEQY
TRBV12-3/TRBV12-4,ASSQAVVSTEAF
TRBV5-1,ASGVVFRGPDTQY
TRBV27,ASSILAGGSTDTQY
TRBV12-3/TRBV12-4,ASSYSGGAGEQF
TRBV7-2,ASSSTTEAF
TRBV5-1,ASSVESVSGTAYNEQF
TRBV28,ASLDRGGYEQY
TRBV12-3/TRBV12-4,ASSLSRVNEKLF